The 28 T cell receptor beta chains listed next were all sequenced from one sample in a study of T cells in pancreatic ductal adenocarcinoma. Sequencing used immunoSEQ multiplex PCR; TCRdb keeps in-frame clones, though not all of them. Of about 9,000 clones listed, roughly nine tenths were seen once; the top ten hold 3.1%. Selected pancreatic ductal adenocarcinoma patients had undergone surgery without neoadjuvant therapy. Sequencing used PBMCs. The receptors shown here come from a human donor with pancreatic ductal adenocarcinoma.

J is TRBJ2-2 and V is TRBV27; perhaps TRBD1 as D (6 bases). Germline V gene lookup returns CDR1 MNHEY and CDR2 SMNVEV (reference sequence). Trimming removed 6 bases from V and 8 bases from J, with 16 bases in between. The CDR3 is 14 residues long. The CDR3 DNA follows: TGTGCCAGCAGGCAGGGACAAACAGGAGGGGAGCTGTTTTTT. It encodes CASRQGQTGGELFF.

On this clone: One junction end does not reproduce the germline sequence, and a read error may be involved. This sequence joins TRBV11-3 and TRBJ2-1; D gene unclear. The CDR3 is made up of 13 amino acids. CDR1 is SGHNT, CDR2 YENEEA, per germline. In DNA form, the CDR3 reads TGTGCCAGCAGCGTAGACGTATTCAATGAGCAGTTCTTC. Translation: CASSVDVFNEQFF.

This clone showed up just once. This chain uses TRBV5-6 with TRBJ1-4; no definite D call. Trimming pared 4 bases from V and 0 bases from J, leaving 13 bases between. The germline gives CDR1 SGHDT, CDR2 YYEEEE. The CDR3 loop spans 16 amino acids. In DNA form, the CDR3 reads TGTGCCAGCAGCGCTGTGGAGTTTGCAACTAATGAAAAACTGTTTTTT. Amino acid sequence: CASSAVEFATNEKLFF.

The chain is built from TRBV7-9 and TRBJ2-5; a weak D match, TRBD1 (6 bases). The CDR3 consists of 18 residues. Trimming pared 8 bases from V and 5 bases from J, leaving 30 bases between. Germline-derived CDR1 and CDR2 are SEHNR and FQNEAQ (reference sequence). The CDR3 loop is CASGPRTPGQSRAETQYF. In DNA form, the CDR3 reads TGTGCCAGCGGCCCCAGAACGCCGGGACAATCCAGGGCGGAGACCCAGTACTTC. Based on the CDR3 plus reference TRBV7-9 and TRBJ2-5, the full variable domain is DTGVSQNPRHKITKRGQNVTFRCDPISEHNRLYWYRQTLGQGPEFLTYFQNEAQLEKSRLLSDRFSAERPKGSFSTLEIQRTEQGDSAMYLCASGPRTPGQSRAETQYFGPGTRLLVL.

The genes are TRBV6-5 and TRBJ1-1; TRBD1 might be the D (6 bases). This CDR3 contains 14 residues. From germline, CDR1 is MNHEY and CDR2 SVGAGI. Trimming stripped 5 bases from V and 11 bases from J, with 21 bases between. The CDR3 region has the DNA TGTGCCAGCAGTGCCCACCCGGGACAAGTTCAGGCTTTCTTT. Protein sequence: CASSAHPGQVQAFF.

The chain links TRBV9 to TRBJ1-2; 7 nucleotides align to TRBD1. CDR1 and CDR2 from the germline V gene are SGDLS and YYNGEE. This CDR3 spans 12 amino acids. V lost 5 bases to trimming and J lost 6 bases; unmatched junction nucleotides: 4. CDR3 protein: CASRAGTDGYTF. CDR3 in DNA: TGTGCCAGCAGAGCCGGGACAGATGGCTACACCTTC.

The V call is TRBV7-9, the J call TRBJ2-1, with TRBD1 identical over 9 bases. This CDR3 has 16 amino acids. The junction had 7 bases not matched to a gene; V was cut back by 4 bases and J by 3 bases. Germline V gene lookup returns CDR1 SEHNR and CDR2 FQNEAQ (reference sequence). CDR3 sequence reads: CASSSIRQGVYNEQFF. CDR3 DNA sequence: TGTGCCAGCAGCTCCATTCGACAGGGGGTCTACAATGAGCAGTTCTTC.

This clone was detected only once. One end of the junction is discordant with germline, which a read error may explain. V gene TRBV7-7 combines with J gene TRBJ2-5, with TRBD1 matching over 9 bases. Germline lookup yields CDR1 SSHAT and CDR2 FNYEAQ (reference sequence). CDR3 size: 14 residues. DNA for the CDR3: TGTGCTAGCAGCGCGACAGGGGGGGGAGAGACCCAGTACTTC. Residues: CASSATGGGETQYF.

The chain is built from TRBV28 and TRBJ2-7, with a possible D match to TRBD1 (6 bases). Trimming left V 2 bases short and J 2 bases short, with 10 bases between. CDR1 MDHEN and CDR2 SYDVKM come from the germline V gene. This CDR3 comprises 14 residues. Here the CDR3 DNA reads TGTGCCAGCAGTTTACAGGACAGTGCCTACGAGCAGTACTTC. Translating gives CASSLQDSAYEQYF.

This chain uses TRBV7-2 with TRBJ2-3; 9 positions match TRBD1. This CDR3 is built from 14 residues. V lost 4 bases and J lost 5; bases outside the gene matches: 4. CDR1 and CDR2 (germline): SGHTA, FQGNSA. CDR3: CASSWTGVGDTQYF. The CDR3 DNA is TGTGCCAGCAGCTGGACAGGGGTTGGAGATACGCAGTATTTT.

In this sample, this clone turned up once. The V gene is TRBV5-1, the J gene TRBJ2-5, with 11 nucleotides matching TRBD2. The V segment lost 3 bases and the J segment 4 bases; nucleotides outside the gene matches: 2. Germline V gene lookup returns CDR1 SGHRS and CDR2 YFSETQ. The CDR3 loop spans 14 amino acids. The CDR3, as DNA: TGCGCCAGCAGCTGGGGACTAGCGGCAGAGACCCAGTACTTC. Residues: CASSWGLAAETQYF.

This CDR3 is CASSQDRNWPGGEYYEQYF. DNA for the CDR3: TGCGCCAGCAGCCAAGATAGGAATTGGCCAGGGGGCGAATACTACGAGCAGTACTTC. The V and J genes are TRBV4-3 and TRBJ2-7, with TRBD1 identical over 8 bases. This CDR3 is 19 amino acids long. Germline V gives CDR1 LGHNA, CDR2 YSLEER. V lost 0 bases and J lost 3; bases outside the gene matches: 16.

V usage is TRBV2 and J usage is TRBJ2-5; D is possibly TRBD2 (5 bases). Between the trimmed V and J ends, which lost 5 bases and 4 bases, there was a span of 11 bases. Germline lookup yields CDR1 SNHLY and CDR2 FYNNEI. There are 13 residues in the CDR3. CDR3 in amino acids: CASSRGHSETQYF. CDR3 bases: TGTGCCAGCAGTCGCGGGCATTCAGAGACCCAGTACTTC.

The sample holds one count of this clone. CDR3 protein: CASSAQGVVSEKLFF. In nucleotides, the CDR3 is TGTGCCAGCAGTGCTCAGGGGGTCGTTTCTGAAAAACTGTTTTTT. The chain links TRBV28 to TRBJ1-4; TRBD1 matches 7 bases. CDR1 and CDR2 from the germline V gene are MDHEN and SYDVKM. The V segment lost 5 bases and the J segment 7 bases; nucleotides outside the gene matches: 10. This CDR3 region has 15 residues.

This chain links TRBV5-6 with TRBJ2-7; no firm D call. The CDR3 totals 11 residues. Germline V gene data show CDR1 as SGHDT and CDR2 as YYEEEE. V lost 3 bases and J 3 bases, leaving 4 bases between the germline ends. This CDR3 reads CASSSLYEQYF. The CDR3 DNA reads TGTGCCAGCAGCTCCCTCTACGAGCAGTACTTC.

The chain combines TRBV27 with TRBJ2-5; tentatively, D is TRBD1 (6 bases). The germline gives CDR1 MNHEY, CDR2 SMNVEV (reference sequence). The CDR3 totals 13 residues. The germline V and J ends were trimmed by 3 bases and 5 bases, with 10 bases remaining between them. The CDR3 sequence: CASSFTGRETQYF. CDR3 coding DNA: TGTGCCAGCAGTTTCACAGGGCGGGAGACCCAGTACTTC.

The rearrangement links TRBV9 to TRBJ2-3; D remains ambiguous. Germline CDR1 is SGDLS and CDR2 is YYNGEE. The V end was cut by 0 bases, the J end by 5 bases, with 4 bases between. The CDR3 runs to 12 residues. CDR3 protein: CASSVGGDTQYF. CDR3 bases: TGTGCCAGCAGCGTAGGCGGAGATACGCAGTATTTT.

J is TRBJ2-5 and V is TRBV10-3; 7 bases line up with TRBD2. Trimming removed 2 bases from V and 5 bases from J; junction bases left unmatched: 14. CDR3 length: 17 residues. The germline gives CDR1 ENHRY, CDR2 SYGVKD. The CDR3 is CAISETGLAEEGETQYF. CDR3 coding DNA: TGTGCCATCAGTGAGACCGGCCTAGCGGAAGAGGGGGAGACCCAGTACTTC.

The chain recombines TRBV7-2 with TRBJ1-5; D may be TRBD1 (6 bases). The CDR3 is 14 residues long. Trimming took off 6 bases at V and 6 bases at J, with 15 bases between the two ends. CDR1 is SGHTA and CDR2 is FQGNSA in the germline V gene. The CDR3 nucleotides read TGTGCCAGCAGGGGAACAGGGATGACTCAGCCCCAGCATTTT. Translating it yields CASRGTGMTQPQHF.

The chain uses TRBV2 and TRBJ2-3; the match to TRBD2 covers 14 bases. The CDR3 contains 19 residues. Trimming cost V 6 bases and J 2 bases; bases outside gene matches: 13. Per germline, CDR1 SNHLY and CDR2 FYNNEI. The chain's CDR3 is CASRDRLAGGFSLTDTQYF. CDR3 sequence (DNA): TGTGCCAGCAGAGATAGACTAGCGGGGGGGTTCTCCCTCACAGATACGCAGTATTTT.

This clone has just a few counts. The chain employs TRBV7-2 and TRBJ2-7; 10 nucleotides match TRBD2. J lost 0 bases, V lost 5 bases, and 10 bases had no gene match. The CDR3 is 17 residues long. Per germline, CDR1 SGHTA and CDR2 FQGNSA. In nucleotides, the CDR3 is TGTGCCAGCAGCCCCCGACTAGCGGGTTACAGCTCCTACGAGCAGTACTTC. Translation gives CASSPRLAGYSSYEQYF.

This chain uses TRBV9 with TRBJ2-3, with 7 positions matching TRBD1. Germline trimming cut 5 bases from V and 0 bases from J; bases unmatched to any gene: 6. The CDR3 spans 15 residues. Germline CDR1 is SGDLS and CDR2 is YYNGEE. The CDR3 protein is CASSPPDRSTDTQYF. CDR3 in DNA: TGTGCCAGCAGTCCCCCGGACAGGAGCACAGATACGCAGTATTTT.

The chain combines TRBV7-9 with TRBJ2-7; 7 nucleotides match TRBD1. V shed 4 bases, J shed 6 bases, and the junction held 3 bases outside the gene matches. Germline CDR1 reads SEHNR; CDR2 reads FQNEAQ (reference sequence). This CDR3 spans 12 amino acids. As DNA, the CDR3 is TGTGCCAGCAGCTCCGACAGGGCCGAGCAGTACTTC. It codes for CASSSDRAEQYF.

For the CDR3, the DNA is TGTGCCAGCAGAGGGGCTGATACGCAGTATTTT. Amino acids: CASRGADTQYF. This chain connects TRBV7-2 to TRBJ2-3; tentative D call: TRBD1 (5 bases). Trimming pared 6 bases from V and 6 bases from J, leaving 7 bases between. This CDR3 comprises 11 residues. The germline CDR1 and CDR2 sequences are SGHTA and FQGNSA. Filled out from reference TRBV7-2 and TRBJ2-3, the complete variable domain reads GAGVSQSPSNKVTEKGKDVELRCDPISGHTALYWYRQSLGQGLEFLIYFQGNSAPDKSGLPSDRFSAERTGGSVSTLTIQRTQQEDSAVYLCASRGADTQYFGPGTRLTVL.

The V gene is TRBV7-2, the J gene TRBJ2-7; 10 bases are shared with TRBD1. The V gene's germline CDR1 is SGHTA and CDR2 FQGNSA. V dropped 6 bases and J dropped 7; count of bases not matched to a gene: 9. The CDR3 consists of 14 residues. Here the CDR3 reads CASRQAWTGGEQYF. The CDR3 nucleotides read TGTGCCAGCAGACAAGCATGGACAGGGGGGGAGCAGTACTTC.

The genes are TRBV6-6 and TRBJ2-7, with a weak D call TRBD2 (6 bases). The CDR3 extends over 14 amino acids. Looked up from germline, CDR1 is MNHNY and CDR2 is SVGAGI (reference sequence). With 2 bases removed from V and 0 bases from J, the gap between germline ends came to 8 bases. CDR3 nucleotides: TGTGCCAGCAGTTACATGACTAGCTCCTACGAGCAGTACTTC. The encoded protein is CASSYMTSSYEQYF.

This chain connects TRBV6-1 to TRBJ1-1; 9 bases line up with TRBD1. CDR1 and CDR2 from the germline V gene are MNHNS and SASEGT. CDR3 length equals 15 residues. J was trimmed by 0 bases and V by 5 bases; bases with no gene match: 4. The CDR3 loop reads CASSTGTGLNTEAFF. The DNA for the CDR3 is TGTGCCAGCAGTACCGGGACAGGGCTGAACACTGAAGCTTTCTTT.

This chain links TRBV28 with TRBJ2-7, with D maybe TRBD2 (5 bases). The germline V and J ends were trimmed by 6 bases and 1 base, with 16 bases remaining between them. Germline values: CDR1 MDHEN, CDR2 SYDVKM. The CDR3 consists of 15 residues. The CDR3 coding sequence is TGTGCCAGCAGATTAGCCTCCCGGGATTCCTACGAGCAGTACTTC. It encodes CASRLASRDSYEQYF.